This TCR beta chain was sequenced in a study of beta chain features in type 1 diabetes. A single heparinised draw of about 120 mL on average was taken per donor. Researchers reported sorting CD4+ naive, central memory, regulatory and stem cell-like memory cells via CD45RO/CCR7/CD25/CD127/CD95/CD27. Since all of the isolated RNA was reverse transcribed, expressed TCRB transcripts were what got sequenced. The repertoire was sequenced with immunoSEQ multiplex PCR; TCRdb's copy has only in-frame clones and lacks some. The data contain 240,000 or so clones, 20% of them singletons. Germline lookup yields CDR1 SGHTA and CDR2 FQGTGA. CDR3 length: 15 residues. With 5 bases clipped from V and 2 bases from J, the junction kept 4 bases outside the gene matches. This clone was detected a few times. Its antigen is unknown. Findings of the study overall: All four CD4+ subsets from Type 1 diabetes patients carried moderately but significantly shorter TCRB CDR3s. Resolution of whether HLA type affects TCRB rearrangement was not achieved here.

This sequence joins TRBV7-3 and TRBJ2-1; 9 nucleotides line up with TRBD2. Sequences were obtained from naive CD4+ T cells from blood. The receptor's source is a woman aged 40 to 50 with type 1 diabetes. CDR3 region: CASSPSSGAYNEQFF. CDR3 coding DNA: TGTGCCAGCAGCCCCTCTAGCGGGGCCTACAATGAGCAGTTCTTC.